A single T cell receptor (beta chain) is shown here with its context. Its antigen remains unidentified. The read is 3 residues too short to cover the CDR3 end, so that end is filled in from the germline J gene. The CDR3 totals 15 residues. Germline V gene lookup returns CDR1 LNHDA and CDR2 SQIVND (reference sequence). V lost 5 bases, J lost 4 bases, and 5 bases stayed unmatched. MY09/MY11 PCR detected cervical HPV DNA; dot-blot assigned genotypes. These data are taken from a study of T cells in women clearing cervical HPV infection. Findings of the study overall: Repertoire richness, not evenness, was significantly elevated in CIN3+ cases versus controls.

Generated by immunoSEQ multiplex PCR, the TCRdb table keeps only in-frame clones and is missing some. The sample features under 45,000 clones, with about 5% in its top ten. The V gene is TRBV19, the J gene TRBJ1-2; TRBD1 matches at 12 bases. The sequencing sample was made of blood buffy coat. This sequence was found in a woman between 18 and 70 years old with a cervical HPV16 infection that either progressed to CIN3+ or cleared (not recorded which). This chain's CDR3 is CASSPGTGGVYGYTF. The CDR3 DNA, read in part, is TGTGCCAGTAGTCCCGGGACAGGGGGCGTCTATGGC.